Below are 8 T cell receptor beta chains sequenced from a single sample in a study of T-cell reconstitution after alpha-beta-depleted transplantation in children. The TCRbeta library was prepared with unique molecular identifiers. TCRdb independently ran MiXCR on the PCR reads; one entry per CDR3 protein. The sample comprises 200,000 to 300,000 distinct CDR3 sequences, approximately 12% of which are singletons, and around 3% rests with the top ten. The specimen comprised PBMCs from the stem cell graft donor, sampled from the stem cell graft. The origin of the receptors is a human donor who donated a stem cell graft to a child with acute lymphoblastic leukemia.

This clonotype was recorded at least ten times. The chain couples TRBV29-1 to TRBJ2-3; weak D call: TRBD1 (5 bases). Per the germline V gene, CDR1 is SQVTM and CDR2 is ANQGSEA. Trimming left V 0 bases short and J 6 bases short, with 10 bases between. This CDR3 contains 13 residues. CDR3 residues: CSVEDLGVDTQYF. The CDR3 bases are TGCAGCGTTGAAGATCTAGGGGTGGATACGCAGTATTTT.

This clonotype has a handful of counts. V and J are TRBV7-2 and TRBJ1-1; a weak D match, TRBD1 (5 bases). CDR1 is SGHTA and CDR2 is FQGNSA in the germline V gene. The length of the CDR3 is 14 residues. Trimming cost V 5 bases and J 9 bases, with 19 bases left between them. CDR3 nucleotides: TGTGCCAGCAGCCAAATCAATGGGTGGGGCCAAGCTTTCTTT. Its protein product is CASSQINGWGQAFF.

This clonotype was recorded at least ten times. The V call is TRBV5-1, the J call TRBJ2-1; D is tentatively TRBD1 or TRBD2 (6 bases each). The CDR3 has 11 amino acids. V was cut by 5 bases and J by 7 bases, with 7 bases left in between. CDR1 is SGHRS, CDR2 YFSETQ, per germline. CDR3 in amino acids: CASRGGNEQFF. CDR3 bases: TGCGCCAGCAGAGGGGGGAATGAGCAGTTCTTC.

This clonotype was seen ten or more times. The genes are TRBV12-3 or TRBV12-4 and TRBJ1-2, with 10 bases identical to TRBD1. The CDR3 has 14 residues. V trimming: 8 bases; J trimming: 5 bases; junction bases outside the gene matches: 8. CDR3 DNA sequence: TGTGCCAGCGCAGCATCGGACAGGGGGTATGGCTACACCTTC. Its translation is CASAASDRGYGYTF.

This clonotype showed up many times. The J gene is TRBJ2-5, the V gene TRBV3-1; 7 bases align to TRBD1. There are 16 residues in the CDR3. With V trimmed by 1 base and J by 3 bases, 8 bases remained unmatched. Germline V gene lookup returns CDR1 LGHDT and CDR2 YNNKEL (reference sequence). CDR3 nucleotides: TGTGCCAGCAGCCAAGGAGTCCGAGACAGGGAAGAGACCCAGTACTTC. It yields the protein CASSQGVRDREETQYF.

In its sample, this clonotype was seen many times. The rearrangement uses TRBV10-3 and TRBJ2-3, with D perhaps TRBD1 or TRBD2 (5 bases each). The germline V gene has CDR1 ENHRY and CDR2 SYGVKD. The CDR3 sequence is 17 residues long. V lost 4 bases to trimming and J lost 4 bases, with 21 bases between them. In DNA form, the CDR3 reads TGTGCCATCAGTGGACCCCGGGACCTTGAGCCCCCAGATACGCAGTATTTT. Its protein product is CAISGPRDLEPPDTQYF.

This clonotype came up a few times. The V gene is TRBV19, the J gene TRBJ1-1; a possible D gene is TRBD1 (5 bases). Germline CDR1 and CDR2: LNHDA and SQIVND (reference sequence). The CDR3 loop spans 14 amino acids. Trimming pared 6 bases from V and 4 bases from J, leaving 15 bases between. The CDR3 coding sequence is TGTGCCAGTAGATGGGGAAGGGGTAGCACTGAAGCTTTCTTT. Translation gives CASRWGRGSTEAFF.

Many counts were recorded for this clonotype. This chain connects TRBV7-3 to TRBJ1-1; a weak D match, TRBD1 (5 bases). Trimming took off 5 bases at V and 6 bases at J, with 16 bases between the two ends. In germline, CDR1 is SGHTA, CDR2 FQGTGA. This CDR3 has 14 residues. CDR3 protein: CASSRSAGVAEAFF. CDR3 DNA: TGTGCCAGCAGCCGCTCAGCGGGGGTCGCTGAAGCTTTCTTT.